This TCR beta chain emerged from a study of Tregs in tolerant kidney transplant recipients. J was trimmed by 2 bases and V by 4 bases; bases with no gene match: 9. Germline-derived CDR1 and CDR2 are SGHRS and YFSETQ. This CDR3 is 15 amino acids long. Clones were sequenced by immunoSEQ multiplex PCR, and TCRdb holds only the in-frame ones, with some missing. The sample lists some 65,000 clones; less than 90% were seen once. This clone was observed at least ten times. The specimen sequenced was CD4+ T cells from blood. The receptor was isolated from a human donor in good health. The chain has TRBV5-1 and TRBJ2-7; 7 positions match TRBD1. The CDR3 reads CASSTGTVSPYEQYF. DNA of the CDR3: TGCGCCAGCAGCACTGGGACAGTCTCTCCCTACGAGCAGTACTTC.